In its sample, the clone carrying this T cell receptor (beta chain) was seen a few times. The sample is drawn from a study of blood T cell repertoires in COVID-19. Whole-study context: There were acute and convalescent COVID-19 samples, and they came from the United States, Italy and Spain. T cells, B-cell-depleted T cells, or PBMCs supplied cDNA or gDNA.

The CDR3 extends over 15 amino acids. With 8 bases clipped from V and 2 bases from J, the junction kept 9 bases outside the gene matches. Germline V CDR1 and CDR2: LNHDA, SQIVND (reference sequence). Methods used by the authors: The authors estimated nucleated cell counts from reference gene primer amplification. The table came from immunoSEQ multiplex PCR; TCRdb's copy has only in-frame clones and leaves some out. Clonal size and the V and J genes are those of that table, whereas D and trimming came from the DNA. The profile shows fewer than 200,000 clones, about 80% of them singletons. V is TRBV19 and J is TRBJ2-1; 7 bases line up with TRBD1. This TCR came from a man between 65 and 85 years old with active or convalescent COVID-19. The sequenced material came from peripheral blood. In DNA form, the CDR3 reads TGTGCCAGTGGACCAACGGGACAGACCTACAATGAGCAGTTCTTC. This sequence encodes CASGPTGQTYNEQFF.